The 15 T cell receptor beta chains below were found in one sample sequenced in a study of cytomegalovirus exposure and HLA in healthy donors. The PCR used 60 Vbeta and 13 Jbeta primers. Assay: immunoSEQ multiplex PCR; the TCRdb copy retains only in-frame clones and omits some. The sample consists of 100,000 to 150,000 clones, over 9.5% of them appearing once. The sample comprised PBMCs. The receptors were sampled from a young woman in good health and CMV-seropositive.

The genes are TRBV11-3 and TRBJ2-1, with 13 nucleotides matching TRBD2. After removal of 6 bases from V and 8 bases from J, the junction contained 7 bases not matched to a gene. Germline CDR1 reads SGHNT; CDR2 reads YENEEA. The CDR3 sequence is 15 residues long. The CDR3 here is CASSRGLAGAHEQFF. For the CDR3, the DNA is TGTGCCAGCAGTCGCGGACTAGCGGGAGCGCATGAGCAGTTCTTC.

CDR3 coding DNA: TGTGCCAGCAGTCTAAGACCCGGGGACTACGAGCAGTACTTC. Its translation is CASSLRPGDYEQYF. The rearrangement uses TRBV28 and TRBJ2-5, with a tentative D call TRBD2 (5 bases). The better agreement between TRBJ2-7 and the DNA end casts doubt on the J call. Per the germline V gene, CDR1 is MDHEN and CDR2 is SYDVKM. This CDR3 contains 14 residues.

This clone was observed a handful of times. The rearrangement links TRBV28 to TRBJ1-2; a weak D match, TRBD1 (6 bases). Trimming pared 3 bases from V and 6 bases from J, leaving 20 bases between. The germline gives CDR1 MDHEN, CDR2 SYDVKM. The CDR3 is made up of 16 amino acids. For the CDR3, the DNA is TGTGCCAGCAGTTTGCAGGGCTGGGCAGGGGAGAATGGCTACACCTTC. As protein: CASSLQGWAGENGYTF.

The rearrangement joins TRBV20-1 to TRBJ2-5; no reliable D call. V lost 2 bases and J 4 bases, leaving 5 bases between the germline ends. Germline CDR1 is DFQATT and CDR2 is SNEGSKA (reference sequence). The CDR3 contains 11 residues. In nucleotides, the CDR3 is TGCAGTGCTAGACACACAGAGACCCAGTACTTC. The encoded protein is CSARHTETQYF.

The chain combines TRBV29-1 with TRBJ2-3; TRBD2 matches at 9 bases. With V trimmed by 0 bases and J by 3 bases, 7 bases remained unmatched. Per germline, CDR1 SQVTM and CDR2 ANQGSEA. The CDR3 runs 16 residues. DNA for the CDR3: TGCAGCGTTGAAGATCATCCTAGCGGGAAGACAGATACGCAGTATTTT. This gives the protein CSVEDHPSGKTDTQYF.

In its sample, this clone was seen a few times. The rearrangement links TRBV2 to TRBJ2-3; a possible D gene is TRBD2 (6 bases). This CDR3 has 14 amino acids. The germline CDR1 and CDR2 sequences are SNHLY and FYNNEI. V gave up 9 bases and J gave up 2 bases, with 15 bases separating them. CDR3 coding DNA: TGTGCCAGACAGATAGCGGAGAACACAGATACGCAGTATTTT. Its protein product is CARQIAENTDTQYF.

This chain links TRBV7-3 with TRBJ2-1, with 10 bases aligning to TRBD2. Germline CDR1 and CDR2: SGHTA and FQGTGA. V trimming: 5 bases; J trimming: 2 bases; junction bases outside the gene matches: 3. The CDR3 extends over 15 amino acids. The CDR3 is CASSQTSGTYNEQFF. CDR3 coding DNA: TGTGCCAGCAGCCAAACTAGCGGGACCTACAATGAGCAGTTCTTC. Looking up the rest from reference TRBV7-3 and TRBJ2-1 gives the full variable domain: GAGVSQTPSNKVTEKGKYVELRCDPISGHTALYWYRQSLGQGPEFLIYFQGTGAADDSGLPNDRFFAVRPEGSVSTLKIQRTERGDSAVYLCASSQTSGTYNEQFFGPGTRLTVL.

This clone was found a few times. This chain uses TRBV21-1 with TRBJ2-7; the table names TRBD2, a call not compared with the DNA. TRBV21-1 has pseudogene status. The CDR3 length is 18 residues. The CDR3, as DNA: TGTGCCAGCAGCAAAGAGGTGGCGGGAGGGCCGGATTTGTACGAGCAGTACTTC. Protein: CASSKEVAGGPDLYEQYF.

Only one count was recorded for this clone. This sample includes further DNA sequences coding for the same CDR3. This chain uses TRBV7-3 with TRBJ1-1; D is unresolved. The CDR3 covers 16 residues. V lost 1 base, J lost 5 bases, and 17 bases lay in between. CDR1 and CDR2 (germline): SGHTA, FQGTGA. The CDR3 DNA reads TGTGCCAGCAGCTTAATGCAAGACACATCTGGTACTGAAGCTTTCTTT. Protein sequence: CASSLMQDTSGTEAFF.

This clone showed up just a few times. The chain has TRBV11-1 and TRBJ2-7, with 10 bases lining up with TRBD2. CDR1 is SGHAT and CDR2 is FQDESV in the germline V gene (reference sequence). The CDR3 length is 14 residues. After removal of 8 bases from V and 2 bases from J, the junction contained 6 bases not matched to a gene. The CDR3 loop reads CASRGLAKAYEQYF. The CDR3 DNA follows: TGTGCCAGCCGGGGACTAGCGAAGGCCTACGAGCAGTACTTC.

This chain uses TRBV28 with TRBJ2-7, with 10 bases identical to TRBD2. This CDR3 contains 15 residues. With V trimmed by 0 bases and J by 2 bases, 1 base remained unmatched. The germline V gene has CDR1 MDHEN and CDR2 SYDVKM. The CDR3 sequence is CASSLWLAGAYEQYF. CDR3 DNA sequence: TGTGCCAGCAGTTTATGGCTAGCGGGGGCCTACGAGCAGTACTTC.

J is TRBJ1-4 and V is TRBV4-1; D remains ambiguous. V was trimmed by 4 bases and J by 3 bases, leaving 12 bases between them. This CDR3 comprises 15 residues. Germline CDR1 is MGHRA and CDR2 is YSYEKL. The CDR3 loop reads CASSRFGGANEKLFF. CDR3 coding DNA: TGCGCCAGCAGCCGTTTCGGCGGGGCTAATGAAAAACTGTTTTTT.

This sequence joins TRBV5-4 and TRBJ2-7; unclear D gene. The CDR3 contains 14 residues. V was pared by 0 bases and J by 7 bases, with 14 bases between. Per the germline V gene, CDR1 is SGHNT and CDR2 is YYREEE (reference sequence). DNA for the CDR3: TGTGCCAGCAGCTTGGCCCCAGAGGCGGCTGAGCAGTACTTC. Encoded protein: CASSLAPEAAEQYF. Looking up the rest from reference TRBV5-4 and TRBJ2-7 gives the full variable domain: ETGVTQSPTHLIKTRGQQVTLRCSSQSGHNTVSWYQQALGQGPQFIFQYYREEENGRGNFPPRFSGLQFPNYSSELNVNALELDDSALYLCASSLAPEAAEQYFGPGTRLTVT.

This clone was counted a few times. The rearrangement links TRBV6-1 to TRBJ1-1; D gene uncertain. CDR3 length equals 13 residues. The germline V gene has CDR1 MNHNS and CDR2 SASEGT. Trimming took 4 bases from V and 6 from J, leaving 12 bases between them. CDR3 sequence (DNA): TGTGCCAGCAGTGTGCCTCCCGCGGCTGAAGCTTTCTTT. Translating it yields CASSVPPAAEAFF.

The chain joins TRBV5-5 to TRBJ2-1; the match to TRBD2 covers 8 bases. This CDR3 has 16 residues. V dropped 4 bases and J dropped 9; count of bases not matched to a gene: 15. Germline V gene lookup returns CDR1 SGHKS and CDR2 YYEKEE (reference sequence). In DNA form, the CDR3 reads TGTGCCAGCAGCCCACGGGAGGCGGGAGGTCTGATTGAGCAGTTCTTC. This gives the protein CASSPREAGGLIEQFF.